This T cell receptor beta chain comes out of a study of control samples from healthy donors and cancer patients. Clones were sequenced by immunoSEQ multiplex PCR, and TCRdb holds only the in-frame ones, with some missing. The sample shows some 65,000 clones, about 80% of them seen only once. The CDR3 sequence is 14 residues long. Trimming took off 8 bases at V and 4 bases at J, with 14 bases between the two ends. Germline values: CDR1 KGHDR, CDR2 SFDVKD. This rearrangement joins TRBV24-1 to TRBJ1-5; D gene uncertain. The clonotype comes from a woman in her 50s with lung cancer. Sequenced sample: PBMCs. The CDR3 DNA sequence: TGTGCCACCAAGTCTTCAGTTCCAAATCAGCCCCAGCATTTT. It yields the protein CATKSSVPNQPQHF.